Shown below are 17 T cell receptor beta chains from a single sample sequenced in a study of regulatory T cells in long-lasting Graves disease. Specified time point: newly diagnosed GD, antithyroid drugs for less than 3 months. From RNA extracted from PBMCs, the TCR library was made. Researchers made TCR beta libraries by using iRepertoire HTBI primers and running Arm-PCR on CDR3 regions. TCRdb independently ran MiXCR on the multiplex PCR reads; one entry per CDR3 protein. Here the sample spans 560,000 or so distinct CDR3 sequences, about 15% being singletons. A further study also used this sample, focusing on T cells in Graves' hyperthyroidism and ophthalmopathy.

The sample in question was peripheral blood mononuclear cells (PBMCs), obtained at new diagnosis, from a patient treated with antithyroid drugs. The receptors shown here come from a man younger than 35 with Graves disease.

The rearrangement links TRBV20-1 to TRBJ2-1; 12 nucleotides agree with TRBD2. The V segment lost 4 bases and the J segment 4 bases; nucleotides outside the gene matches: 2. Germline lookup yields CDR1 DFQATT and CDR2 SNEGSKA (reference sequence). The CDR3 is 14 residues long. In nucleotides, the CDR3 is TGCAGTGCTACCCTAGCGGGAGGGTACAATGAGCAGTTCTTC. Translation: CSATLAGGYNEQFF.

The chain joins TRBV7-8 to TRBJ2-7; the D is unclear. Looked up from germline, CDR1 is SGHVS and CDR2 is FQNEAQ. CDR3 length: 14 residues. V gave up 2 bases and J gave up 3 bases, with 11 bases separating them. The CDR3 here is CASSLRPANYEQYF. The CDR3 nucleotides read TGTGCCAGCAGCTTACGCCCAGCAAACTACGAGCAGTACTTC.

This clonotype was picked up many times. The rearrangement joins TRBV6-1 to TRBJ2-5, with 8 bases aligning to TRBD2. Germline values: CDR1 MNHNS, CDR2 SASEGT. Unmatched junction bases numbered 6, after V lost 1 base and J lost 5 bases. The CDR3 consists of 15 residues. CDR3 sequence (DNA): TGTGCCAGCAGTGAAGAGGCGGGGGGCGGGGAGACCCAGTACTTC. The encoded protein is CASSEEAGGGETQYF.

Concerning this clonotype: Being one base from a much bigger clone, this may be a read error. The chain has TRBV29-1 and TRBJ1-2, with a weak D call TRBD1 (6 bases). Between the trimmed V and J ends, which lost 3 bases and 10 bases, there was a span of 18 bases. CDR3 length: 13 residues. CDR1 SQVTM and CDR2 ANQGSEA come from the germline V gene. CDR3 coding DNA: TGCAGCGTTGATCGGGGGGCAAGGAGAGACTACACCTTC. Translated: CSVDRGARRDYTF.

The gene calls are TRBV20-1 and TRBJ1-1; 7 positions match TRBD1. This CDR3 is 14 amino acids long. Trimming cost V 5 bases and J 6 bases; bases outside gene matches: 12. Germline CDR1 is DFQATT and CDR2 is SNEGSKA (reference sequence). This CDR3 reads CSAGNRGGTPEAFF. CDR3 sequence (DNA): TGCAGTGCTGGGAACAGGGGAGGAACGCCTGAAGCTTTCTTT.

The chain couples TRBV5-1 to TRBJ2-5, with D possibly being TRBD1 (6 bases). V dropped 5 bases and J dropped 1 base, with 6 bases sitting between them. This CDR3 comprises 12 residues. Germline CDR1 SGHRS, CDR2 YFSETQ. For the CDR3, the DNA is TGCGCCAGCAGGGACAGCCAAGAGACCCAGTACTTC. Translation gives CASRDSQETQYF.

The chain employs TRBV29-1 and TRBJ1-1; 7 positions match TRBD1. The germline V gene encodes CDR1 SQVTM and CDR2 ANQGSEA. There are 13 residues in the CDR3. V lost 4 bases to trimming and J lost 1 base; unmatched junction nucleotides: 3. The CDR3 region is CSVGGTENTEAFF. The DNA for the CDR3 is TGCAGCGTTGGAGGGACAGAGAACACTGAAGCTTTCTTT.

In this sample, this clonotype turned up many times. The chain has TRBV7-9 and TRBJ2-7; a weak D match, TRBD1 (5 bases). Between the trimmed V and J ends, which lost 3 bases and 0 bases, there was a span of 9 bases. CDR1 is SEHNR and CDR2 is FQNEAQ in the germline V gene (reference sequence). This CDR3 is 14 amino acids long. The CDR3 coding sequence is TGTGCCAGCAGCTTTTCACAGGCCTCCTACGAGCAGTACTTC. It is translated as CASSFSQASYEQYF.

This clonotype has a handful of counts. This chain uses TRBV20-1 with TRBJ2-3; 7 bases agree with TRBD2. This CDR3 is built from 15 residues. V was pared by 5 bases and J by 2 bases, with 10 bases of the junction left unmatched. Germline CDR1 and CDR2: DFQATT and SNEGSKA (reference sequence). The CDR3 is CSAPIVSGYTDTQYF. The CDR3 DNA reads TGCAGTGCTCCGATTGTTAGCGGGTACACAGATACGCAGTATTTT.

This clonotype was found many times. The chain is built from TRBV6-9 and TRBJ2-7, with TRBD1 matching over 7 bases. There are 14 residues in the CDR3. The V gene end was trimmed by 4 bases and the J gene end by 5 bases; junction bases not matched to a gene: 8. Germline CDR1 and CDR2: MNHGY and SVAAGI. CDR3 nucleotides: TGTGCCAGCAGTTTGCGACAGGGTACTAACGAGCAGTACTTC. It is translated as CASSLRQGTNEQYF.

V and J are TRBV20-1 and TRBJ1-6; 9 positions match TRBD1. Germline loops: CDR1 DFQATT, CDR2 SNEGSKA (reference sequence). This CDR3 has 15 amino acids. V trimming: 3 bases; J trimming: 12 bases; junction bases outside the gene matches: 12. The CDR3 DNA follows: TGCAGTGCTAGGACAGGGGGGCGCATAATTGGACCCCTCCACTTT. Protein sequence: CSARTGGRIIGPLHF.

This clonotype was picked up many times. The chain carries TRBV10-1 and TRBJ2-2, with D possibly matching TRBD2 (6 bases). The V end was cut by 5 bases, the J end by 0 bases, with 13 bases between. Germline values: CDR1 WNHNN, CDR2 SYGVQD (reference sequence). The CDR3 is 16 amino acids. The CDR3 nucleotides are TGCGCCAGCAGTTACTACGGGACTTCGAACACCGGGGAGCTGTTTTTT. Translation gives CASSYYGTSNTGELFF.

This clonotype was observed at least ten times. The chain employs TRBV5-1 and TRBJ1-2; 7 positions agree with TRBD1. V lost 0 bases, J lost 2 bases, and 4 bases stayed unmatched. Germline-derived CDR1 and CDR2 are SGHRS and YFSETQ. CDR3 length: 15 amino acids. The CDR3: CASSLAGQSNYGYTF. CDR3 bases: TGCGCCAGCAGCTTGGCGGGACAGAGCAACTATGGCTACACCTTC.

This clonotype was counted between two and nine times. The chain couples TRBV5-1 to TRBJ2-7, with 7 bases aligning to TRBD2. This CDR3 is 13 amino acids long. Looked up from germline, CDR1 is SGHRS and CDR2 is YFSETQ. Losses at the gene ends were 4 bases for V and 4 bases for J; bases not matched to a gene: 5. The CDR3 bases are TGCGCCAGCAGCGAGTCTAGCGGTTACGAGCAGTACTTC. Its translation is CASSESSGYEQYF. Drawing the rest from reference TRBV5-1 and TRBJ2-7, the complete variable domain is KAGVTQTPRYLIKTRGQQVTLSCSPISGHRSVSWYQQTPGQGLQFLFEYFSETQRNKGNFPGRFSGRQFSNSRSEMNVSTLELGDSALYLCASSESSGYEQYFGPGTRLTVT.

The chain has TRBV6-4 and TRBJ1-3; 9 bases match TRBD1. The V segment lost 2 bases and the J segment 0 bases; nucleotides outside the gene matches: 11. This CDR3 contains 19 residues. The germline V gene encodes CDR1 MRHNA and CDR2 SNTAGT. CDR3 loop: CASSDRLWDRDHSGNTIYF. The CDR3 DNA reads TGTGCCAGCAGTGACCGGCTTTGGGACAGGGACCACTCTGGAAACACCATATATTTT.

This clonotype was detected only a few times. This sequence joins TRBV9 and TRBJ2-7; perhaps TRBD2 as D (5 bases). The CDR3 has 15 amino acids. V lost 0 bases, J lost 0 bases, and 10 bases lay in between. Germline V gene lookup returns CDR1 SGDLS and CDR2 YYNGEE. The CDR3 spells CASSVDGLSSYEQYF. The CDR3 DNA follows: TGTGCCAGCAGCGTAGACGGACTCAGCTCCTACGAGCAGTACTTC.

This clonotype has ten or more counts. The CDR3 is CSVQRRVHEQYF. Here the CDR3 DNA reads TGCAGTGTTCAGAGGCGTGTCCACGAGCAGTACTTC. The chain has TRBV20-1 and TRBJ2-7; D is unclear. Trimming took off 7 bases at V and 5 bases at J, with 15 bases between the two ends. Germline lookup yields CDR1 DFQATT and CDR2 SNEGSKA (reference sequence). The CDR3 has 12 amino acids.